This TCR beta chain is drawn from a study of regulatory T cells in long-lasting Graves disease. As for time point: newly diagnosed GD, antithyroid drugs for less than 3 months. Preparation of the TCR library used RNA extracted from PBMCs. Study-wide points: Segments TRBV28, TRBJ1-2 and TRBJ2-5 showed preferential usage in persistent disease. The study found lower TCR diversity in persistent Graves' patients than in newly diagnosed ones.

The CDR3 has 15 amino acids. CDR1 and CDR2 from the germline V gene are LGHDT and YNNKEL (reference sequence). The V end lost 1 base, the J end lost 5 bases, and 12 bases lay between the germline ends. Sequencing libraries for TCR beta were prepared with iRepertoire HTBI primers and Arm-PCR of CDR3 regions. Using its own MiXCR run on the multiplex PCR reads, TCRdb lists one record per CDR3 protein. The sample carries roughly 250,000 distinct CDR3 sequences, approximately 20% recorded once. Note on this clonotype: No antigen is known for it.

These data were also filed under a second study, of T cells in Graves' hyperthyroidism and ophthalmopathy.

The chain recombines TRBV3-1 with TRBJ2-1, with D possibly matching TRBD2 (6 bases). The sequencing here drew on peripheral blood mononuclear cells (PBMCs), taken at new diagnosis, from a patient treated with antithyroid drugs. This sequence originates from a woman in her 30s with Graves disease. In nucleotides, the CDR3 is TGTGCCAGCAGCCAAGGGAGGGCTCCGAACAATGAGCAGTTCTTC. It yields the protein CASSQGRAPNNEQFF.